Listed below are T cell receptor beta chains from one sample, sequenced in a study of T-cell reconstitution after alpha-beta-depleted transplantation in children. TCRdb re-called the PCR reads with MiXCR, one entry per CDR3 protein. The sample comprises about 600,000 distinct CDR3 sequences, roughly a tenth of which are singletons, and approximately 4.1% rests with the top ten. The sample consisted of PBMCs from the stem cell graft donor, taken from the stem cell graft. These receptors came from a human donor who donated a stem cell graft to a child with acute myeloid leukemia. Both conserved end residues are part of each CDR3. Fields, in order: V gene, CDR3 length, D gene, J gene, clone size, CDR3 DNA, CDR3 protein. A D gene is named only where the DNA matches it firmly. Rows give clone size only sometimes, using once, few, many, or a class for an expanded clone.

v_call: TRBV30
cdr3_length: 14
d_call: TRBD1
j_call: TRBJ1-4
clone_size: few
cdr3_nt: TGTGCCTGGAGCGCCGAGGGGGCGGGTGAAAAACTGTTTTTT
cdr3_aa: CAWSAEGAGEKLFF

v_call: TRBV5-1
cdr3_length: 15
d_call: TRBD1
j_call: TRBJ2-5
clone_size: -
cdr3_nt: TGCGCCAGCAGCTTGGTAGGGACAGGGATACAGACCCAGTACTTC
cdr3_aa: CASSLVGTGIQTQYF

v_call: TRBV28
cdr3_length: 13
d_call: -
j_call: TRBJ2-7
clone_size: few
cdr3_nt: TGTGCCAGCAGTTTGTGGAGCTCCTACGAGCAGTACTTC
cdr3_aa: CASSLWSSYEQYF

v_call: TRBV12-3/TRBV12-4
cdr3_length: 17
d_call: -
j_call: TRBJ2-1
clone_size: many
cdr3_nt: TGTGCCAGCAGCCTAGGACGGACCTCCCCCTCCTACAATGAGCAGTTCTTC
cdr3_aa: CASSLGRTSPSYNEQFF

v_call: TRBV12-3/TRBV12-4
cdr3_length: 11
d_call: -
j_call: TRBJ1-1
clone_size: -
cdr3_nt: TGTGCCAGCCTCAGGGGTATCGGGGCTTTCTTT
cdr3_aa: CASLRGIGAFF

v_call: TRBV29-1
cdr3_length: 16
d_call: TRBD1
j_call: TRBJ1-2
clone_size: many
cdr3_nt: TGCAGCGTTGAAGGATCGGCGGGACAGGTGGACTATGGCTACACCTTC
cdr3_aa: CSVEGSAGQVDYGYTF

v_call: TRBV2
cdr3_length: 15
d_call: -
j_call: TRBJ2-6
clone_size: few
cdr3_nt: TGTGCCAGCAGGGAGGACCCATCTGGGGCCAACGTCCTGACTTTC
cdr3_aa: CASREDPSGANVLTF

v_call: TRBV4-1
cdr3_length: 12
d_call: -
j_call: TRBJ1-1
clone_size: -
cdr3_nt: TGCGCCAGCAGCCAAGATTTGACTGAAGCTTTCTTT
cdr3_aa: CASSQDLTEAFF

v_call: TRBV11-2
cdr3_length: 18
d_call: -
j_call: TRBJ2-5
clone_size: -
cdr3_nt: TGTGCCAGCAGCTCCCCGGATCGGTTGGTAGAAAGGAGAGAGACCCAGTACTTC
cdr3_aa: CASSSPDRLVERRETQYF

v_call: TRBV29-1
cdr3_length: 11
d_call: -
j_call: TRBJ2-4
clone_size: few
cdr3_nt: TGCAGCGTTGATGACGGAGGTGGTCAGTACTTC
cdr3_aa: CSVDDGGGQYF

v_call: TRBV27
cdr3_length: 15
d_call: -
j_call: TRBJ1-1
clone_size: -
cdr3_nt: TGTGCCAGCAGTTTATCCAGAACCATGAACACTGAAGCTTTCTTT
cdr3_aa: CASSLSRTMNTEAFF

v_call: TRBV9
cdr3_length: 17
d_call: TRBD2
j_call: TRBJ2-5
clone_size: -
cdr3_nt: TGTGCCAGCAGCCCAGGACTAGCGGGGTCGTTCCAAGAGACCCAGTACTTC
cdr3_aa: CASSPGLAGSFQETQYF

v_call: TRBV7-9
cdr3_length: 14
d_call: TRBD1
j_call: TRBJ1-1
clone_size: few
cdr3_nt: TGTGCCAGCAGCTCCCCGGACAGGGACACTGAAGCTTTCTTT
cdr3_aa: CASSSPDRDTEAFF

v_call: TRBV6-2/TRBV6-3
cdr3_length: 15
d_call: -
j_call: TRBJ2-1
clone_size: few
cdr3_nt: TGTGCCAGCAGTTCCCTTGGCCCTCCCTACAATGAGCAGTTCTTC
cdr3_aa: CASSSLGPPYNEQFF

v_call: TRBV12-3/TRBV12-4
cdr3_length: 14
d_call: TRBD2
j_call: TRBJ2-7
clone_size: few
cdr3_nt: TGTGCCAGCAGTCTGCGGGAGGGCCACTACGAGCAGTACTTC
cdr3_aa: CASSLREGHYEQYF

v_call: TRBV5-5
cdr3_length: 17
d_call: -
j_call: TRBJ2-2
clone_size: many
cdr3_nt: TGTGCCAGCAGCTTGGATTCAAACGCAGGGGACACCGGGGAGCTGTTTTTT
cdr3_aa: CASSLDSNAGDTGELFF

v_call: TRBV5-1
cdr3_length: 14
d_call: TRBD2
j_call: TRBJ2-7
clone_size: many
cdr3_nt: TGCGCCAGCAGGAGGACTAGCGGGAGCTACGAGCAGTACTTC
cdr3_aa: CASRRTSGSYEQYF

v_call: TRBV27
cdr3_length: 13
d_call: -
j_call: TRBJ2-2
clone_size: few
cdr3_nt: TGTGCCAGCACCTTTATGGGGGCCGGGGAGCTGTTTTTT
cdr3_aa: CASTFMGAGELFF

v_call: TRBV20-1
cdr3_length: 12
d_call: -
j_call: TRBJ2-5
clone_size: -
cdr3_nt: TGCAGTGCTAGATCGGGCGAGGTGACCCAGTACTTC
cdr3_aa: CSARSGEVTQYF

v_call: TRBV6-1
cdr3_length: 17
d_call: -
j_call: TRBJ2-1
clone_size: few
cdr3_nt: TGTGCCAGCAGTCCCGTGGGGGCGGCCAGCTCCTACAATGAGCAGTTCTTC
cdr3_aa: CASSPVGAASSYNEQFF

v_call: TRBV20-1
cdr3_length: 17
d_call: -
j_call: TRBJ1-5
clone_size: -
cdr3_nt: TGCAGTGCTAAGACGCAGGGTTTCCAGGATAGCAATCAGCCCCAGCATTTT
cdr3_aa: CSAKTQGFQDSNQPQHF

v_call: TRBV12-3/TRBV12-4
cdr3_length: 13
d_call: -
j_call: TRBJ2-3
clone_size: many
cdr3_nt: TGTGCCAGCAGTTTAGGGATGGTAGATACGCAGTATTTT
cdr3_aa: CASSLGMVDTQYF

v_call: TRBV25-1
cdr3_length: 15
d_call: TRBD2
j_call: TRBJ2-1
clone_size: many
cdr3_nt: TGTGCCAGCAGTGAAATGGTTAGCGGGGATAATGAGCAGTTCTTC
cdr3_aa: CASSEMVSGDNEQFF

v_call: TRBV6-1
cdr3_length: 16
d_call: -
j_call: TRBJ2-6
clone_size: -
cdr3_nt: TGTGCCAGCAAAAGCAGGGGCCTCTCTGGGGCCAACGTCCTGACTTTC
cdr3_aa: CASKSRGLSGANVLTF

v_call: TRBV20-1
cdr3_length: 16
d_call: TRBD2
j_call: TRBJ2-3
clone_size: many
cdr3_nt: TGCAGTGCTAGATCTGGGACTAGCGGGTCCACAGATACGCAGTATTTT
cdr3_aa: CSARSGTSGSTDTQYF

v_call: TRBV2
cdr3_length: 15
d_call: -
j_call: TRBJ2-7
clone_size: -
cdr3_nt: TGTGCCAGCAGTGCAGGGGCAGGGGCCTCCTACGAGCAGTACTTC
cdr3_aa: CASSAGAGASYEQYF

v_call: TRBV10-3
cdr3_length: 14
d_call: -
j_call: TRBJ1-2
clone_size: -
cdr3_nt: TGTGCCTCAAACGGCAACAGGGAGGTTCAGGACTACACCTTC
cdr3_aa: CASNGNREVQDYTF

v_call: TRBV10-3
cdr3_length: 14
d_call: -
j_call: TRBJ2-2
clone_size: many
cdr3_nt: TGTGCCATCAGTGAGCGGGCGATCACCGGGGAGCTGTTTTTT
cdr3_aa: CAISERAITGELFF

v_call: TRBV4-3
cdr3_length: 13
d_call: -
j_call: TRBJ2-3
clone_size: many
cdr3_nt: TGCGCCAGCAGCCAGGATCAGCGTAATACGCAGTATTTT
cdr3_aa: CASSQDQRNTQYF

v_call: TRBV24-1
cdr3_length: 18
d_call: TRBD1
j_call: TRBJ2-2
clone_size: -
cdr3_nt: TGTGCCACCAGTGATTCCGGGACAGGGGGGCCCGAGGCCGGGGAGCTGTTTTTT
cdr3_aa: CATSDSGTGGPEAGELFF

v_call: TRBV29-1
cdr3_length: 14
d_call: -
j_call: TRBJ2-7
clone_size: -
cdr3_nt: TGCAGCGTTGAAGTTAACAGATACTTCTACGAGCAGTACTTC
cdr3_aa: CSVEVNRYFYEQYF

v_call: TRBV4-1
cdr3_length: 14
d_call: -
j_call: TRBJ1-6
clone_size: -
cdr3_nt: TGCGCCAGCAGCCAAGATGTGGTGATATCACCCCTCCACTTT
cdr3_aa: CASSQDVVISPLHF

v_call: TRBV11-2
cdr3_length: 16
d_call: -
j_call: TRBJ2-1
clone_size: few
cdr3_nt: TGTGCCAGCAGCCACTCTGTAGGGGCGCGGCACAATGAGCAGTTCTTC
cdr3_aa: CASSHSVGARHNEQFF

v_call: TRBV7-2
cdr3_length: 11
d_call: -
j_call: TRBJ2-3
clone_size: many
cdr3_nt: TGTGCCAGCAGCTTGGACCTAGCGCAGTATTTT
cdr3_aa: CASSLDLAQYF

v_call: TRBV28
cdr3_length: 15
d_call: -
j_call: TRBJ2-1
clone_size: many
cdr3_nt: TGTGCCAGCAGCACACCCACCCGGATATTGCCTGAGCAGTTCTTC
cdr3_aa: CASSTPTRILPEQFF

v_call: TRBV20-1
cdr3_length: 18
d_call: TRBD2
j_call: TRBJ2-7
clone_size: many
cdr3_nt: TGCAGTGCTAGAGATCCGGGCGGGAGCGCGAAAAGTATTTACGAGCAGTACTTC
cdr3_aa: CSARDPGGSAKSIYEQYF

v_call: TRBV7-3
cdr3_length: 16
d_call: TRBD2
j_call: TRBJ2-3
clone_size: many
cdr3_nt: TGTGCCAGCAGCGTCACTAGCGGGAGGTACAGGGATACGCAGTATTTT
cdr3_aa: CASSVTSGRYRDTQYF

v_call: TRBV2
cdr3_length: 16
d_call: TRBD2
j_call: TRBJ2-3
clone_size: few
cdr3_nt: TGTGCCAGCAGTGCTTACCTAGCGGGAGCATCAGATACGCAGTATTTT
cdr3_aa: CASSAYLAGASDTQYF

v_call: TRBV20-1
cdr3_length: 12
d_call: TRBD2
j_call: TRBJ2-7
clone_size: many
cdr3_nt: TGCAGTGCTTCGGGACTAGCGGGAGAGCAGTACTTC
cdr3_aa: CSASGLAGEQYF

v_call: TRBV7-3
cdr3_length: 15
d_call: -
j_call: TRBJ2-1
clone_size: few
cdr3_nt: TGTGCCAGCAGCTTAGGACTCCCGAGTCGGAATGAGCAGTTCTTC
cdr3_aa: CASSLGLPSRNEQFF

v_call: TRBV20-1
cdr3_length: 17
d_call: -
j_call: TRBJ2-2
clone_size: -
cdr3_nt: TGCAGTGCTAGAGATCGGTCGTGGGATCGTAGCACCGGGGAGCTGTTTTTT
cdr3_aa: CSARDRSWDRSTGELFF

v_call: TRBV20-1
cdr3_length: 15
d_call: -
j_call: TRBJ2-1
clone_size: many
cdr3_nt: TGCAGTGCTAGAGACCGGATCCGCTCCTACAATGAGCAGTTCTTC
cdr3_aa: CSARDRIRSYNEQFF

v_call: TRBV12-5
cdr3_length: 14
d_call: TRBD1
j_call: TRBJ1-2
clone_size: few
cdr3_nt: TGTGCTAGTGGTTTGACTCAGGGGGCTGATGGCTACACCTTC
cdr3_aa: CASGLTQGADGYTF

v_call: TRBV12-3/TRBV12-4
cdr3_length: 15
d_call: -
j_call: TRBJ2-7
clone_size: -
cdr3_nt: TGTGCCAGCAGTTACCTGAGGGGAGGCTCCTACGAGCAGTACTTC
cdr3_aa: CASSYLRGGSYEQYF

v_call: TRBV20-1
cdr3_length: 15
d_call: -
j_call: TRBJ1-5
clone_size: -
cdr3_nt: TGCAGTGCCAACACCGAGAACTATAGCAATCAGCCCCAGCATTTT
cdr3_aa: CSANTENYSNQPQHF

v_call: TRBV11-2
cdr3_length: 15
d_call: -
j_call: TRBJ2-5
clone_size: few
cdr3_nt: TGTGCCAGCAGCTTAGAAGGCAGTAAAAAAGAGACCCAGTACTTC
cdr3_aa: CASSLEGSKKETQYF

v_call: TRBV6-2/TRBV6-3
cdr3_length: 16
d_call: TRBD1
j_call: TRBJ2-7
clone_size: few
cdr3_nt: TGTGCCAGCAGTTACCGGGACAGGGGGCGCAACTACGAGCAGTACTTC
cdr3_aa: CASSYRDRGRNYEQYF

v_call: TRBV19
cdr3_length: 19
d_call: -
j_call: TRBJ1-1
clone_size: -
cdr3_nt: TGTGCCAGTAGAAGAGGGAGTGCGAGGGGCCGATTGTCCGACACTGAAGCTTTCTTT
cdr3_aa: CASRRGSARGRLSDTEAFF

v_call: TRBV6-5
cdr3_length: 14
d_call: -
j_call: TRBJ1-5
clone_size: few
cdr3_nt: TGTGCCAGCAGTTACGGGGGGAGTGGTCAGCCCCAGCATTTT
cdr3_aa: CASSYGGSGQPQHF

v_call: TRBV7-2
cdr3_length: 12
d_call: -
j_call: TRBJ2-3
clone_size: -
cdr3_nt: TGTGCCAGCGGACCTAGCACAGATACGCAGTATTTT
cdr3_aa: CASGPSTDTQYF

v_call: TRBV27
cdr3_length: 12
d_call: -
j_call: TRBJ1-2
clone_size: few
cdr3_nt: TGTGCCAGCAGTCCCCGGGGAGTTGGCTACACCTTC
cdr3_aa: CASSPRGVGYTF

v_call: TRBV11-3
cdr3_length: 16
d_call: TRBD1
j_call: TRBJ2-2
clone_size: -
cdr3_nt: TGTGCCAGCAGCTCAGGGGGCCCCGGGGGCACCGGGGAGCTGTTTTTT
cdr3_aa: CASSSGGPGGTGELFF

v_call: TRBV4-3
cdr3_length: 15
d_call: TRBD2
j_call: TRBJ2-7
clone_size: -
cdr3_nt: TGCGCCAGCAGCCAAGAGCCTAGCGGGCCATACGAGCAGTACTTC
cdr3_aa: CASSQEPSGPYEQYF

v_call: TRBV19
cdr3_length: 13
d_call: -
j_call: TRBJ2-1
clone_size: many
cdr3_nt: TGTGCCAGTAGTATACAGGCCGGAGGTGAGCAGTTCTTC
cdr3_aa: CASSIQAGGEQFF

v_call: TRBV7-3
cdr3_length: 13
d_call: TRBD1
j_call: TRBJ1-1
clone_size: few
cdr3_nt: TGTGCCAGCAGCCAACGACCGGGACAGGGAGCTTTCTTT
cdr3_aa: CASSQRPGQGAFF